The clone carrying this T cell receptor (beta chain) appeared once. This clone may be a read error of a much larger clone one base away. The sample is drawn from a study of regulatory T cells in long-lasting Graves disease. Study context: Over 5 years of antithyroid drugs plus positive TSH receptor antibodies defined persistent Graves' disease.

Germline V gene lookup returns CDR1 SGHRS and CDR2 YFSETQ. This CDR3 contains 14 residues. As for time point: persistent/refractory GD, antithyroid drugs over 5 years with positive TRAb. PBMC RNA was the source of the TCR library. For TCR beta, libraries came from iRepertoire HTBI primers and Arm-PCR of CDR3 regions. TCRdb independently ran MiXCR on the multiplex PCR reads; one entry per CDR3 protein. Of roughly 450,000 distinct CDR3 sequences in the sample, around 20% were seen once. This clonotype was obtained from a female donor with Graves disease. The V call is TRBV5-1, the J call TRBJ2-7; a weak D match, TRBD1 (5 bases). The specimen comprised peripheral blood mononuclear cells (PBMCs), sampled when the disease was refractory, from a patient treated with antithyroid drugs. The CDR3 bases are TGCGCCAGCAGCTTCTCTAGGGGCACCAACGATCAGTACTTC. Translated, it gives CASSFSRGTNDQYF. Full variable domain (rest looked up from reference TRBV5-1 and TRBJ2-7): KAGVTQTPRYLIKTRGQQVTLSCSPISGHRSVSWYQQTPGQGLQFLFEYFSETQRNKGNFPGRFSGRQFSNSRSEMNVSTLELGDSALYLCASSFSRGTNDQYFGPGTRLTVT.